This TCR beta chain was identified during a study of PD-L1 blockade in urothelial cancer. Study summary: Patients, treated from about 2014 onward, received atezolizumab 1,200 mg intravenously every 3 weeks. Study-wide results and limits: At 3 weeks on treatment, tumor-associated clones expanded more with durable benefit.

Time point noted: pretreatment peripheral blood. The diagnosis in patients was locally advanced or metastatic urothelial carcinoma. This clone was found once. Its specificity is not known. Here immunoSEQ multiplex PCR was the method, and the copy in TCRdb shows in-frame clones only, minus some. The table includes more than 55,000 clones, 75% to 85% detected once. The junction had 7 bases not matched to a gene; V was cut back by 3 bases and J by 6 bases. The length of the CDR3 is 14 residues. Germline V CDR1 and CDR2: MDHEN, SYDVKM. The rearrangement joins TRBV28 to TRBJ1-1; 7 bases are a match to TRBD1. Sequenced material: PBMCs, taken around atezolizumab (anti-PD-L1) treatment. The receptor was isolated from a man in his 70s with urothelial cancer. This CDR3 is CASSFLGGMAEAFF. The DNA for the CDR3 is TGTGCCAGCAGTTTCCTAGGGGGCATGGCTGAAGCTTTCTTT. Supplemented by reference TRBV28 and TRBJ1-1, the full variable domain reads DVKVTQSSRYLVKRTGEKVFLECVQDMDHENMFWYRQDPGLGLRLIYFSYDVKMKEKGDIPEGYSVSREKKERFSLILESASTNQTSMYLCASSFLGGMAEAFFGQGTRLTVV.